This T cell receptor (beta chain) was obtained from a study of blood T cell repertoires in COVID-19. Study at large: In each case, the material was cDNA or gDNA derived from T cells, B-cell-depleted T cells, or PBMCs.

V trimming: 3 bases; J trimming: 1 base; junction bases outside the gene matches: 14. Germline V gene data show CDR1 as SEHNR and CDR2 as FQNEAQ (reference sequence). The CDR3 has 18 amino acids. Sequencing was performed with immunoSEQ multiplex PCR; in TCRdb, only in-frame clones are kept and a portion is missing. The sample lists about 36,000 clones, around nine tenths seen once, with over 2% in the top ten. The receptor's source is a human donor in a cohort sampled during active COVID-19. The V gene is TRBV7-9, the J gene TRBJ1-1; 7 positions match TRBD1. Material: peripheral blood. The CDR3 region is CASSFPRGGGFQNTEAFF. The CDR3 region has the DNA TGTGCCAGCAGCTTCCCTCGTGGAGGGGGCTTTCAGAACACTGAAGCTTTCTTT. Filled out from reference TRBV7-9 and TRBJ1-1, the complete variable domain reads DTGVSQNPRHKITKRGQNVTFRCDPISEHNRLYWYRQTLGQGPEFLTYFQNEAQLEKSRLLSDRFSAERPKGSFSTLEIQRTEQGDSAMYLCASSFPRGGGFQNTEAFFGQGTRLTVV.